This is a list of T cell receptor beta chains from one sample in a study of shared clonotypes between healthy human individuals. The assay was immunoSEQ multiplex PCR, and TCRdb's table has in-frame clones only and misses some. The data hold millions of clones, with 85% to 95% observed a single time. Source material: naive CD4+ T cells from PBMCs. These TCRs come from a man younger than 30 in good health. Some clones in this sample may be carry-over from other donors' samples. The CDR3 runs from the conserved cysteine through the conserved F or W. The order of the fields is V gene, D gene, J gene, CDR3 protein. A D gene is named only where the DNA matches it firmly.

>TRBV5-8|TRBD2|TRBJ2-3
CASSLGLAETTDTQYF
>TRBV15|.|TRBJ1-2
CATSREREGYGYTF
>TRBV28|.|TRBJ1-4
CASSPGSQRDEKLFF
>TRBV18|.|TRBJ2-1
CASSRGTASYNEQFF
>TRBV9|.|TRBJ2-1
CASSGPGTPTRQFF
>TRBV5-1|.|TRBJ2-3
CASTLLTGVDTQYF
>TRBV7-3|.|TRBJ2-3
CASSQTGRGTDTQYF
>TRBV9|.|TRBJ1-1
CASSLVGMNTEAFF
>TRBV7-9|TRBD2|TRBJ2-2
CATPALAGAVAGELFF
>TRBV9|.|TRBJ2-5
CASSVGDIETQYF
>TRBV30|.|TRBJ1-6
CAWSAKGQFLHF
>TRBV18|.|TRBJ1-3
CASSEDSSGNTIYF
>TRBV29-1|.|TRBJ1-2
CSVQEEMSYTF
>TRBV5-4|.|TRBJ1-1
CASSFQAVANTEAFF
>TRBV6-6|TRBD1|TRBJ1-6
CASSGQGANSPLHF
>TRBV11-2|.|TRBJ2-7
CASSLGGTPEQYF
>TRBV18|.|TRBJ1-1
CASSPPVADRRATFF
>TRBV27|.|TRBJ2-7
CASSSGRSVNEQYF
>TRBV5-1|TRBD2|TRBJ2-1
CASSLALAGARHEQFF
>TRBV18|.|TRBJ2-1
CASSQYRGGNEQFF
>TRBV15|.|TRBJ2-7
CATSRALDNSYEQYF
>TRBV5-1|.|TRBJ2-4
CASSLGRATTKNIQYF
>TRBV2|TRBD2|TRBJ2-7
CASSPRGSGGSYEQYF
>TRBV27|.|TRBJ2-3
CASSFLGGTDTQYF
>TRBV6-5|.|TRBJ2-1
CASSIADTTSGEQFF
>TRBV18|.|TRBJ1-1
CASSTDLNTEAFF
>TRBV7-9|TRBD1|TRBJ1-1
CASSIRQGAVNTEAFF
>TRBV6-5|.|TRBJ2-7
CASSYAGTASYEQYF
>TRBV7-8|.|TRBJ1-2
CASSLVAGLASF
>TRBV9|.|TRBJ2-2
CASSPLAGTPGELFF
>TRBV5-1|TRBD2|TRBJ2-5
CASSLSIATSGQETQYF
>TRBV10-2|TRBD2|TRBJ2-1
CASSEGTSGNKSSYNEQFF
>TRBV7-2|TRBD2|TRBJ2-1
CASSLRREGYNEQFF